This TCR beta chain appears in the sequencing data of a study of blood T cell repertoires in COVID-19. On the study more broadly: Italy, Spain and the United States were the sources of the convalescent and acute COVID-19 samples. The analysed material was cDNA or gDNA that came from T cells, B-cell-depleted T cells, or PBMCs.

Authors' methods: Estimated nucleated cell counts came from reference gene primer amplification. Only in-frame clones appear in the TCRdb table, and some are missing; sequencing was by immunoSEQ multiplex PCR. V and J calls and clone size come straight from that table; D and trimming were deduced from the DNA. Of about 340,000 clones in the sample, about 90% were seen once. The sequence derives from a woman between 50 and 59 years old with COVID-19, enrolled during active disease. Sequenced: peripheral blood.

CDR3 region: CARSLVWTRIHEQYF. The CDR3 DNA reads TGTGCCAGAAGCTTGGTGTGGACTAGAATCCACGAGCAGTACTTC. This chain joins TRBV5-3 and TRBJ2-7; 7 bases match TRBD2. TRBV5-3 counts as an open reading frame of uncertain function. The length of the CDR3 is 15 residues. J was trimmed by 5 bases and V by 0 bases; bases with no gene match: 8.